The clone carrying this TCR beta chain was seen more than once but under ten times. Antigen unknown. The germline V gene has CDR1 MNHEY and CDR2 SVGEGT. The CDR3 is 16 residues long. V lost 6 bases and J 4 bases, leaving 21 bases between the germline ends. The data originate from a study of early T cells in non-severe SARS-CoV-2 infection. As for the study in general: Chains from this unsorted whole-blood bulk RNA could not be paired. General observations from the study: Database matching using VDJdb favored anti-spike CD8 responses, with private and CD4 specificities left missing.

As part of library construction, unique molecular identifiers were attached to individual cDNA molecules. TCRdb re-called the 5' RACE reads through MiXCR, storing one row per CDR3 protein. Of about 94,000 distinct CDR3 sequences in the sample, around 13% were seen once. Material: whole blood. This receptor was taken from an adult who was a healthcare worker with PCR-confirmed SARS-CoV-2 infection or an uninfected control (not recorded which). The chain carries TRBV6-2 or TRBV6-3 and TRBJ1-2, with D possibly TRBD1 on 5 matching bases. Written as DNA, the CDR3 is TGTGCCAGCAGCCCAGCCCGGGACCAAGGCGCCTATGGCTACACCTTC. As protein: CASSPARDQGAYGYTF.